A single sample is the source of the 19 T cell receptor beta chains below, sequenced in a study of T cell responses to AZD1222 COVID-19 vaccine (dated by TCRdb to the early 2020s). The protocol used for the library was the immunoSEQ multiplex PCR assay. Drawn from immuneACCESS, this table holds only the in-frame rearrangements with V and J called that TCRdb kept. Clones are partly lost; checked studies trace under half to an unresolved V gene and leave the rest unexplained. In this sample the table shows 150,000 or so clones, roughly nine tenths of which occur a single time. The top ten constitute roughly 7% of the sample. The meaning of the sample's time point label: sample from adult after SARS-CoV-2 infection, after symptom onset. This specimen was peripheral blood, taken after recovery from COVID-19. Receptors were obtained from an adult who had recovered from COVID-19.

The CDR3 bases are TGTGCCAGCAGCTTAGTAGGGGGAGCTTTCTTT. Translated: CASSLVGGAFF. The chain joins TRBV7-2 to TRBJ1-1; a weak D match, TRBD1 (6 bases). V was cut by 1 base and J by 10 bases, with 7 bases left in between. CDR1 SGHTA and CDR2 FQGNSA come from the germline V gene. The CDR3 extends over 11 amino acids. The full variable domain, in which reference TRBV7-2 and TRBJ1-1 provide the parts outside the CDR3, is GAGVSQSPSNKVTEKGKDVELRCDPISGHTALYWYRQSLGQGLEFLIYFQGNSAPDKSGLPSDRFSAERTGGSVSTLTIQRTQQEDSAVYLCASSLVGGAFFGQGTRLTVV.

The chain carries TRBV28 and TRBJ1-2, with TRBD1 matching 8 bases. Per the germline V gene, CDR1 is MDHEN and CDR2 is SYDVKM. The J segment lost 0 bases and the V segment lost 6 bases, leaving 6 bases of the junction unmatched. The CDR3 is 15 amino acids. The CDR3 is CASSGTGNTNYGYTF. CDR3 coding DNA: TGTGCCAGCAGCGGGACAGGCAATACTAACTATGGCTACACCTTC.

This sequence joins TRBV27 and TRBJ2-7, with D hard to call. Trimming removed 5 bases at V and 2 bases at J, with 19 bases between. The CDR3 totals 16 residues. Germline V gene lookup returns CDR1 MNHEY and CDR2 SMNVEV (reference sequence). CDR3 protein: CASSPSGGPLTYEQYF. Here the CDR3 DNA reads TGTGCCAGCAGTCCGTCTGGTGGGCCCTTAACCTACGAGCAGTACTTC.

V and J are TRBV9 and TRBJ2-7; D is ambiguous. The V gene lost 4 bases and the J gene lost 2 bases, with 19 bases spanning the gap. The CDR3 consists of 16 residues. Germline CDR1 and CDR2: SGDLS and YYNGEE. CDR3 sequence (DNA): TGTGCCAGCAGCCCCCGCTCTCACGGTGTTGCCTACGAGCAGTACTTC. Its protein product is CASSPRSHGVAYEQYF.

V usage is TRBV11-1 and J usage is TRBJ1-2; the D is unclear. The CDR3 covers 13 residues. Germline CDR1 reads SGHAT; CDR2 reads FQDESV (reference sequence). V was trimmed by 4 bases and J by 5 bases, leaving 11 bases between them. As DNA, the CDR3 is TGTGCCAGCAGCTCGGGAGTAGGGTATGGCTACACCTTC. It specifies CASSSGVGYGYTF.

The CDR3 DNA sequence: TGTGCCAGCAGCTGGGGACAGCCGGAAAAACTGTTTTTT. This codes for CASSWGQPEKLFF. The chain employs TRBV7-2 and TRBJ1-4, with 7 bases lining up with TRBD1. The CDR3 runs 13 residues. The V gene's germline CDR1 is SGHTA and CDR2 FQGNSA. V dropped 4 bases and J dropped 8; count of bases not matched to a gene: 4.

The gene calls are TRBV14 and TRBJ2-3; D is uncertain. The germline V gene encodes CDR1 SGHDN and CDR2 FVKESK. Trimming removed 4 bases from V and 4 bases from J, with 6 bases in between. There are 12 residues in the CDR3. CDR3 coding DNA: TGTGCCAGCAGCCCCTCCTCAGATACGCAGTATTTT. Translation: CASSPSSDTQYF.

The chain recombines TRBV19 with TRBJ2-1, with D hard to call. The CDR3 loop spans 10 amino acids. The germline V gene has CDR1 LNHDA and CDR2 SQIVND (reference sequence). V was clipped by 5 bases and J by 7 bases, with 3 bases between them. Here the CDR3 DNA reads TGTGCCAGTAGTGGAAATGAGCAGTTCTTC. Protein product: CASSGNEQFF.

This rearrangement joins TRBV5-1 to TRBJ2-6; D is perhaps TRBD2 (6 bases). The ends were cut back, 5 bases at V and 0 bases at J, with 9 bases in the middle. Germline CDR1 SGHRS, CDR2 YFSETQ. The CDR3 runs 15 residues. CDR3 region: CASSGGSSGANVLTF. In DNA form, the CDR3 reads TGCGCCAGCAGTGGGGGGAGCTCTGGGGCCAACGTCCTGACTTTC.

This chain uses TRBV7-3 with TRBJ1-6; D remains unclear. Per the germline V gene, CDR1 is SGHTA and CDR2 is FQGTGA. CDR3 size: 13 residues. Between the trimmed V and J ends, which lost 5 bases and 7 bases, there was a span of 9 bases. The CDR3, as DNA: TGTGCCAGCAGCCTCCGGATGAATTCACCCCTCCACTTT. Translating it yields CASSLRMNSPLHF.

The rearrangement uses TRBV9 and TRBJ1-1; D is unresolved. The CDR3 sequence is 14 residues long. V gave up 0 bases and J gave up 11 bases, with 17 bases separating them. The germline CDR1 and CDR2 sequences are SGDLS and YYNGEE. This CDR3 is CASSVETKADRAFF. CDR3 nucleotide sequence: TGTGCCAGCAGCGTAGAGACCAAAGCGGATAGGGCTTTCTTT.

The gene calls are TRBV7-3 and TRBJ1-1; D is perhaps TRBD1 (6 bases). Trimming stripped 1 base from V and 5 bases from J, with 8 bases between. CDR1 is SGHTA, CDR2 FQGTGA, per germline. This CDR3 comprises 13 residues. This CDR3 is CASSLKGGTEAFF. The CDR3 nucleotides are TGTGCCAGCAGCTTAAAAGGGGGAACTGAAGCTTTCTTT. Full variable domain (missing parts from reference TRBV7-3 and TRBJ1-1): GAGVSQTPSNKVTEKGKYVELRCDPISGHTALYWYRQSLGQGPEFLIYFQGTGAADDSGLPNDRFFAVRPEGSVSTLKIQRTERGDSAVYLCASSLKGGTEAFFGQGTRLTVV.

V and J are TRBV3-1 (or the pseudogene TRBV3-2) and TRBJ1-2, with D perhaps TRBD1 (5 bases). Germline CDR1 LGHDT, CDR2 YNNKEL (reference sequence). V gave up 4 bases and J gave up 4 bases, with 13 bases separating them. The CDR3 has 14 amino acids. The CDR3 DNA follows: TGTGCCAGCAGCCGCTCCGGTCAGGGCTATGGCTACACCTTC. Translating it yields CASSRSGQGYGYTF.

J is TRBJ2-1 and V is TRBV18; perhaps TRBD2 as D (5 bases). Germline V gives CDR1 KGHSH, CDR2 LQKENI. The CDR3 extends over 17 amino acids. Deletions cut 2 bases from V and 0 bases from J, with 14 bases between. The CDR3 region has the DNA TGTGCCAGCTCACCATCCGTCGGGGAGCTCTCCTACAATGAGCAGTTCTTC. Translated: CASSPSVGELSYNEQFF.

The V and J genes are TRBV29-1 and TRBJ1-4, with D perhaps TRBD1 (6 bases). Looked up from germline, CDR1 is SQVTM and CDR2 is ANQGSEA. The CDR3 length is 15 residues. V was cut by 5 bases and J by 3 bases, with 16 bases left in between. CDR3 DNA: TGCAGCGTTTCTAGTACAGGGCGGGCTAATGAAAAACTGTTTTTT. This sequence encodes CSVSSTGRANEKLFF.

This clone was found a few times. The rearrangement links TRBV6-1 to TRBJ1-3; perhaps TRBD1 as D (6 bases). V lost 6 bases and J lost 0, with 6 bases in between. The germline V gene encodes CDR1 MNHNS and CDR2 SASEGT. The CDR3 spans 13 residues. This CDR3 reads CASRDSSGNTIYF. DNA of the CDR3: TGTGCCAGCAGGGACAGCTCTGGAAACACCATATATTTT.

The CDR3 loop is CASSAGTGEGYTF. In DNA form, the CDR3 reads TGTGCCAGTAGTGCCGGGACAGGGGAAGGCTACACCTTC. V and J are TRBV19 and TRBJ1-2, with 10 bases fitting TRBD1. The germline CDR1 and CDR2 sequences are LNHDA and SQIVND (reference sequence). This CDR3 has 13 residues. V trimming: 5 bases; J trimming: 8 bases; junction bases outside the gene matches: 5.

This clone was detected once. The chain employs TRBV27 and TRBJ2-4; the D is unclear. The length of the CDR3 is 16 residues. CDR1 is MNHEY, CDR2 SMNVEV, per germline (reference sequence). Deletions cut 4 bases from V and 1 base from J, with 14 bases between. The chain's CDR3 is CASSSAPQEAKNIQYF. Written as DNA, the CDR3 is TGTGCCAGCAGTTCTGCCCCGCAGGAGGCCAAAAACATTCAGTACTTC.

This chain joins TRBV7-3 and TRBJ1-3; D call uncertain. V was clipped by 2 bases and J by 2 bases, with 10 bases between them. This CDR3 comprises 15 residues. CDR1 and CDR2 from the germline V gene are SGHTA and FQGTGA. Written as DNA, the CDR3 is TGTGCCAGCAGCTTAGAAGGCAGGCCTGGAAACACCATATATTTT. It translates to CASSLEGRPGNTIYF. The variable domain in full, completed from reference TRBV7-3 and TRBJ1-3, reads GAGVSQTPSNKVTEKGKYVELRCDPISGHTALYWYRQSLGQGPEFLIYFQGTGAADDSGLPNDRFFAVRPEGSVSTLKIQRTERGDSAVYLCASSLEGRPGNTIYFGEGSWLTVV.